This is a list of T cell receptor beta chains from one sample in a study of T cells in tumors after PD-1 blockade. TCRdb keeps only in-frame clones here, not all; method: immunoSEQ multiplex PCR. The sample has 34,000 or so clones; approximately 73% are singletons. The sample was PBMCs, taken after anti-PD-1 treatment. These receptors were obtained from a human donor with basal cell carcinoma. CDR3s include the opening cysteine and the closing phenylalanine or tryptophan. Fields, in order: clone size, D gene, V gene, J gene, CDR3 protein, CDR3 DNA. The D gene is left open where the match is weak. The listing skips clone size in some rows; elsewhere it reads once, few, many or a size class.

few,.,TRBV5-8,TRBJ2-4,CASSLVTLAKNIQYF,TGTGCCAGCAGCTTGGTGACTCTAGCCAAAAACATTCAGTACTTC
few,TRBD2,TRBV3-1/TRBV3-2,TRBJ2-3,CASSQSRGTDTQYF,TGTGCCAGCAGCCAATCGCGGGGGACAGATACGCAGTATTTT
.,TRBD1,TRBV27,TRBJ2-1,CASSFNRGNEQFF,TGTGCCAGCAGTTTTAACAGGGGGAATGAGCAGTTCTTC
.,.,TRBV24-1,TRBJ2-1,CATMGSQGIENEQFF,TGTGCCACCATGGGATCTCAGGGAATCGAGAATGAGCAGTTCTTC
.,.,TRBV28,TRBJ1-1,CASSSRVRTEAFF,TGTGCCAGCAGCTCAAGGGTTCGGACTGAAGCTTTCTTT
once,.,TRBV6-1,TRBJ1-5,CASSEGRADNQPQHF,TGTGCCAGCAGTGAAGGGCGCGCGGACAATCAGCCCCAGCATTTT
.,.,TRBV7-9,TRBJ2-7,CASSSSRDEQYF,TGTGCCAGCAGCTCCAGCCGGGACGAGCAGTACTTC
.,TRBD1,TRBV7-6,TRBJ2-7,CASSPRMDRGYEQYF,TGTGCCAGCAGTCCTCGTATGGACAGGGGCTACGAGCAGTACTTC
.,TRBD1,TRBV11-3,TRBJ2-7,CASRGNRGPPYEQYF,TGTGCCAGCAGGGGCAACAGGGGACCTCCCTACGAGCAGTACTTC
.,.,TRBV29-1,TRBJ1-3,CSVEDQGSGNTIYF,TGCAGCGTTGAAGACCAGGGGTCTGGAAACACCATATATTTT
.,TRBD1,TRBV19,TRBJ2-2,CASTLDRGGTGELFF,TGTGCCAGTACCCTGGACAGGGGAGGAACCGGGGAGCTGTTTTTT
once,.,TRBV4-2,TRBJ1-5,CASSQDRAGSNQPQHF,TGTGCCAGCAGCCAAGACAGGGCGGGGAGCAATCAGCCCCAGCATTTT
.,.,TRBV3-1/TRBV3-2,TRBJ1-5,CASSQAGAGNQPQHF,TGTGCCAGCAGCCAAGCCGGGGCCGGGAATCAGCCCCAGCATTTT
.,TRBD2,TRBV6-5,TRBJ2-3,CASSFFSGSSDTQYF,TGTGCCAGCAGTTTTTTTAGCGGGAGTTCGGATACGCAGTATTTT
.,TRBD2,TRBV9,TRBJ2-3,CASSVVASGSTDTQYF,TGTGCCAGCAGCGTAGTGGCTAGCGGTAGCACAGATACGCAGTATTTT
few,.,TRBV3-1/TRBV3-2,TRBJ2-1,CASSQNWENEQFF,TGTGCCAGCAGCCAAAATTGGGAGAATGAGCAGTTCTTC